This note documents a single T cell receptor beta chain sequence. Its target is not known. This sample was taken from a study of cytomegalovirus exposure and HLA in healthy donors. PCR employed 60 Vbeta and 13 Jbeta primers. Produced via immunoSEQ multiplex PCR; TCRdb's table is partial and in-frame only. This repertoire shows 130,000 or so clones, roughly 80% found once; its top ten account for around 1.5%. The CDR3 runs 14 residues. Germline-derived CDR1 and CDR2 are SGHVS and FNYEAQ. Overall study findings and caveats: The HLA-A and HLA-B alleles of most subjects were reportedly predicted accurately from TCR beta sequences.

Donors had nominal health at sampling but likely had unrecorded immune exposures. Sequenced: PBMCs. The receptor's source is a female donor in good health and CMV-seronegative. V and J are TRBV7-6 and TRBJ2-5; TRBD1 might be the D (6 bases). The end of the DNA is better explained by TRBJ2-7, so the J call may be wrong. The DNA of the CDR3 is TGTGCCAGCAGCTTAGCGCACAGGGTCCACGAGCAGTACTTC. Its protein is CASSLAHRVHEQYF.